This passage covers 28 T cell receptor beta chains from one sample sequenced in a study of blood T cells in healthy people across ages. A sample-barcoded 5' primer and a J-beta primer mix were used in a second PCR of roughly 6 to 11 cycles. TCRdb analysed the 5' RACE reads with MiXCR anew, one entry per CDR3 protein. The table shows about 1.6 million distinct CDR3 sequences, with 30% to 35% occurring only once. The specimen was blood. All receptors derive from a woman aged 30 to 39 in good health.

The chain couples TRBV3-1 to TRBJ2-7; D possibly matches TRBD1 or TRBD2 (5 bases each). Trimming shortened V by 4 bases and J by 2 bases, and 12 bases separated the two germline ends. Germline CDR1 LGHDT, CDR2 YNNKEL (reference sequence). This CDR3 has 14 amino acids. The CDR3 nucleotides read TGTGCCAGCAGCCCCCGGGACGCGACCTACGAGCAGTACTTC. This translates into CASSPRDATYEQYF.

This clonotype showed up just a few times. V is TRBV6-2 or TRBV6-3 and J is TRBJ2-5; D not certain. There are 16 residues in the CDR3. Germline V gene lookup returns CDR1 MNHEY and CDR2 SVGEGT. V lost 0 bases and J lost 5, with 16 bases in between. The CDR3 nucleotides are TGTGCCAGCAGTTACTCGAGGCGGCCCGCTTTCGAGACCCAGTACTTC. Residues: CASSYSRRPAFETQYF.

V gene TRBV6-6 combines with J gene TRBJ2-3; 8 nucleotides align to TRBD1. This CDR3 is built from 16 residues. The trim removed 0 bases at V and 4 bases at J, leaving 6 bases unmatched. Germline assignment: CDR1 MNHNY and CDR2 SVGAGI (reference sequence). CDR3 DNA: TGTGCCAGCAGTTACTCGGGACAGGACGTCTCAGATACGCAGTATTTT. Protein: CASSYSGQDVSDTQYF.

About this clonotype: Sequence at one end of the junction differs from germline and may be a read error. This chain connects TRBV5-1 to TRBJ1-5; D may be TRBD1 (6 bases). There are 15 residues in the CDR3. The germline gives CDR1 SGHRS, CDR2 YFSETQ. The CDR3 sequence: CASSSGTSTNQLQHF. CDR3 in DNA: TGCGCCAGCAGCTCAGGGACATCAACTAATCAGCTCCAGCATTTT.

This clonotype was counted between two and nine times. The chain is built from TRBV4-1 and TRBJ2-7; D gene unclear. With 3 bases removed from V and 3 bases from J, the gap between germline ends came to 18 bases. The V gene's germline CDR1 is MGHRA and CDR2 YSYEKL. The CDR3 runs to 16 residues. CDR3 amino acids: CASSQAGRTDFYEQYF. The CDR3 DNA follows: TGCGCCAGCAGCCAGGCCGGACGGACCGATTTCTACGAGCAGTACTTC.

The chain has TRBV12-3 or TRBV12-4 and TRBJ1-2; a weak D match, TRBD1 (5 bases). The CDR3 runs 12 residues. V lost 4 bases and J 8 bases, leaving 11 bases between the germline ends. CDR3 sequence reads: CASSWEGSGYTF. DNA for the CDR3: TGTGCCAGCAGTTGGGAGGGGTCCGGCTACACCTTC.

CDR3 nucleotide sequence: TGTGCCAGCTCACCGCTCGGACTAGCGGGGACGTACAATGAGCAGTTCTTC. This codes for CASSPLGLAGTYNEQFF. The V gene is TRBV18, the J gene TRBJ2-1; 12 bases fit TRBD2. CDR1 is KGHSH, CDR2 LQKENI, per germline. V lost 3 bases, J lost 4 bases, and 7 bases stayed unmatched. The CDR3 contains 17 residues.

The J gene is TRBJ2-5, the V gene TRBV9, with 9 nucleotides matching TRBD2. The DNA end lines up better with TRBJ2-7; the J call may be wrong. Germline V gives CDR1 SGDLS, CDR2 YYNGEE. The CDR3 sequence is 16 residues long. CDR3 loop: CASSAGTSLLIHEQYF. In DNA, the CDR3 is TGTGCCAGCAGCGCTGGGACTAGCCTTCTAATCCACGAGCAGTACTTC.

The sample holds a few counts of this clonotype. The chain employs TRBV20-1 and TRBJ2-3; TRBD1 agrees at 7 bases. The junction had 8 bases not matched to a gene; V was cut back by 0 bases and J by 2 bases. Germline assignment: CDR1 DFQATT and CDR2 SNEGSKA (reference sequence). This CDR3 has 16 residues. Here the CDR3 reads CSARDLSRGSTDTQYF. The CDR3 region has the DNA TGCAGTGCTAGAGATCTCTCCAGGGGGTCCACAGATACGCAGTATTTT.

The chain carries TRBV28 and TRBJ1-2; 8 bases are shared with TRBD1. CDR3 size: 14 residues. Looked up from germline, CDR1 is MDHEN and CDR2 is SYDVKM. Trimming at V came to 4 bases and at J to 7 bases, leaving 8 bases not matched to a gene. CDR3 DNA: TGTGCCAGCAGTTCACAGGGGGACTTAGGTGGCTACACCTTC. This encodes CASSSQGDLGGYTF.

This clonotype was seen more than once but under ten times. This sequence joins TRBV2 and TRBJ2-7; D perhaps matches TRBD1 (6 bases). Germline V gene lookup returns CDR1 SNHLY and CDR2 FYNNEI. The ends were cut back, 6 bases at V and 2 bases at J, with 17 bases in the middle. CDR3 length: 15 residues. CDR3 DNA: TGTGCCAGCAGAGTGGAACAGGGCGTCCCCTACGAGCAGTACTTC. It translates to CASRVEQGVPYEQYF.

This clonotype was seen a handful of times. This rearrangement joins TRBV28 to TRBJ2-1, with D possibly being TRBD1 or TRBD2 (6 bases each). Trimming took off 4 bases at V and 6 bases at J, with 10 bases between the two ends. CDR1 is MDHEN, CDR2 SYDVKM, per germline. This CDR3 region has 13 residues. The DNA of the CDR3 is TGTGCCAGCAGTTCGGGGGCCGCCAATGAGCAGTTCTTC. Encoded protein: CASSSGAANEQFF. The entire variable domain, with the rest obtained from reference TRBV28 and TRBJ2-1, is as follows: DVKVTQSSRYLVKRTGEKVFLECVQDMDHENMFWYRQDPGLGLRLIYFSYDVKMKEKGDIPEGYSVSREKKERFSLILESASTNQTSMYLCASSSGAANEQFFGPGTRLTVL.

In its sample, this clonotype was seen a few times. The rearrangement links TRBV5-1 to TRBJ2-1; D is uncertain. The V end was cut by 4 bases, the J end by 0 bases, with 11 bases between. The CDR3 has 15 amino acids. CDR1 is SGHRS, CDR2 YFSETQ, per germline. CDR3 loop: CASSGRANSYNEQFF. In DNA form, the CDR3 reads TGCGCCAGCAGCGGCCGGGCTAACTCCTACAATGAGCAGTTCTTC.

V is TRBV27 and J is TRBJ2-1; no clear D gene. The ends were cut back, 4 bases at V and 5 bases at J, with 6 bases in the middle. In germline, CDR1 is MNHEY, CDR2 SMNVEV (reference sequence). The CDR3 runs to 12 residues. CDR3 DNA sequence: TGTGCCAGCAGTTCCCCCAACAATGAGCAGTTCTTC. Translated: CASSSPNNEQFF.

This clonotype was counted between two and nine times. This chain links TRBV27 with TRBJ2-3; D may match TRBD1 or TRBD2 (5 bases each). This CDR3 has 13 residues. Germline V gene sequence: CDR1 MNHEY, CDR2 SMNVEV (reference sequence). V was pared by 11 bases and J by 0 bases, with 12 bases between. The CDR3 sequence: CASWWGSTDTQYF. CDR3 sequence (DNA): TGTGCCTCGTGGTGGGGGAGCACAGATACGCAGTATTTT.

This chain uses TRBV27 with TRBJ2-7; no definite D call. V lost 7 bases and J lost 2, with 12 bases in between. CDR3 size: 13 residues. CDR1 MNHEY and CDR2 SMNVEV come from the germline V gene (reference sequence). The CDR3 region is CASNPRGAYEQYF. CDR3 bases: TGTGCCAGCAACCCCCGTGGGGCCTACGAGCAGTACTTC.

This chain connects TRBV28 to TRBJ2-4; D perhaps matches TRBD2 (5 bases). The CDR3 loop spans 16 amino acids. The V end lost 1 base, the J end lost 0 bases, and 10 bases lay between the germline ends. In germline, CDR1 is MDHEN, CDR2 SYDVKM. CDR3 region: CASSLSGWGAKNIQYF. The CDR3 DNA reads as TGTGCCAGCAGTTTATCGGGATGGGGAGCCAAAAACATTCAGTACTTC.

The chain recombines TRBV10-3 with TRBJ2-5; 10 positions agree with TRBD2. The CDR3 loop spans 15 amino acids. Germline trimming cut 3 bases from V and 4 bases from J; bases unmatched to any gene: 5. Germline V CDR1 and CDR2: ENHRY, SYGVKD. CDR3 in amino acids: CAISDFTSGTETQYF. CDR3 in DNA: TGTGCCATCAGTGACTTTACTAGCGGGACAGAGACCCAGTACTTC.

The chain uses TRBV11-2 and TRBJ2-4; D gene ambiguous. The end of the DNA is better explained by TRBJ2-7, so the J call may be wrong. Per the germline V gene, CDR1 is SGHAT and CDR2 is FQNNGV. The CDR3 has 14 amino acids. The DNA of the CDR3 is TGTGCCAGCAGCTTAGATGTCAGGATAAACGAGCAGTACTTC. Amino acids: CASSLDVRINEQYF.

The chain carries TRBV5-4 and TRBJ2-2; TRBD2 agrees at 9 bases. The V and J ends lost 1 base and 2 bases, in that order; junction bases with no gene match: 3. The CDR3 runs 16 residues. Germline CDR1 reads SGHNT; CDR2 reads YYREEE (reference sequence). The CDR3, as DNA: TGTGCCAGCAGCTTGCCGCGGGGGGGCAACACCGGGGAGCTGTTTTTT. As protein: CASSLPRGGNTGELFF.

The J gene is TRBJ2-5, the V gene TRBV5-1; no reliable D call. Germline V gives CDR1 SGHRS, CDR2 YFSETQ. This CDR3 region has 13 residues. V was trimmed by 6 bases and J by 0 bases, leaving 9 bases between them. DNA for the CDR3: TGCGCCAGCAAATTAGGGCACCAAGAGACCCAGTACTTC. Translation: CASKLGHQETQYF.

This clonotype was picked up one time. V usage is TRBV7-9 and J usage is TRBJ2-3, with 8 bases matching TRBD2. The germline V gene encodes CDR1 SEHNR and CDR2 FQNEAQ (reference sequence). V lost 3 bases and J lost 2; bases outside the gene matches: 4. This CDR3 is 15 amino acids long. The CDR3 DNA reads TGTGCCAGCAGCTTCATAGCGGGACCCACAGATACGCAGTATTTT. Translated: CASSFIAGPTDTQYF.

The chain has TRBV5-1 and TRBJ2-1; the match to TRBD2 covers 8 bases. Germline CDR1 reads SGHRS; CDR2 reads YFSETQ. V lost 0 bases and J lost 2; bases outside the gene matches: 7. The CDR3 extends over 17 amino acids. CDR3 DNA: TGCGCCAGCAGCTTGGAGGGGACTAGGCTTCCCTACAATGAGCAGTTCTTC. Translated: CASSLEGTRLPYNEQFF.

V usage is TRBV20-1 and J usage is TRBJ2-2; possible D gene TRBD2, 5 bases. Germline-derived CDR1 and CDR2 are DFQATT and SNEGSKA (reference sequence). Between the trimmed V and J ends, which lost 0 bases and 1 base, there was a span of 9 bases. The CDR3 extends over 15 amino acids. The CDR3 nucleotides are TGCAGTGCTAGAGAGGCCGGGGTGAACACCGGGGAGCTGTTTTTT. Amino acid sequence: CSAREAGVNTGELFF.

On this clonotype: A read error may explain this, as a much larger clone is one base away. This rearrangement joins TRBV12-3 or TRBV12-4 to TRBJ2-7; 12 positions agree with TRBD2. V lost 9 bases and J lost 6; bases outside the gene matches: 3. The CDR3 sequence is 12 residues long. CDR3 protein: CASWTSGAEQYF. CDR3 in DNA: TGTGCCAGTTGGACTAGCGGGGCCGAGCAGTACTTC.

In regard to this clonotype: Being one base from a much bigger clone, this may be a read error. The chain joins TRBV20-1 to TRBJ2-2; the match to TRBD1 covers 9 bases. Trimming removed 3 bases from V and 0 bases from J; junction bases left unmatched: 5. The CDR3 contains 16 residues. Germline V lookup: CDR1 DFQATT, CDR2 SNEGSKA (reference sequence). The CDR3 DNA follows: TGCAGTGCTAGGGGGGACAGGGCCTCGAACACCGGGGAGCTGTTTTTT. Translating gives CSARGDRASNTGELFF.

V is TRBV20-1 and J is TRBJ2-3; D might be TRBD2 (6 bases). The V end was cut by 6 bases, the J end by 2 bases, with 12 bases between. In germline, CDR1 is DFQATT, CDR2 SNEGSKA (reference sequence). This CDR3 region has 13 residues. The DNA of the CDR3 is TGCAGTGCCCCACTAGCCTTCACAGATACGCAGTATTTT. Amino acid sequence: CSAPLAFTDTQYF.

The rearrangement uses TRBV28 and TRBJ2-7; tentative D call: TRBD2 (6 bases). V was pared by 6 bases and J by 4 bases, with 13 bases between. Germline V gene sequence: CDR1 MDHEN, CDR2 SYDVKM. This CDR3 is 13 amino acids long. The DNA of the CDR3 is TGTGCCAGCAGGCGGGACTCAACTTACGAGCAGTACTTC. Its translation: CASRRDSTYEQYF.